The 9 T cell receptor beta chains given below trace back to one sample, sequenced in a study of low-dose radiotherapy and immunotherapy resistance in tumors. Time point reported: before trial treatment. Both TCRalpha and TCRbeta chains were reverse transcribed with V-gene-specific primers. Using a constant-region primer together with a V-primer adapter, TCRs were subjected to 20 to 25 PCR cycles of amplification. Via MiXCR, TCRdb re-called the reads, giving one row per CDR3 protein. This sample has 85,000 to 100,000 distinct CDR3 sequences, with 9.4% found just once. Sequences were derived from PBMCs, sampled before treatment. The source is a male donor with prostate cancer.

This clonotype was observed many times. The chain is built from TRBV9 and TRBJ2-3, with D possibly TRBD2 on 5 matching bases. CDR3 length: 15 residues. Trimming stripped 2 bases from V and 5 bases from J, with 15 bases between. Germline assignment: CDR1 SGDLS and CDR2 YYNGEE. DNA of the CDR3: TGTGCCAGCAGCGTGGACTCCGGGTCGGTAGATACGCAGTATTTT. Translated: CASSVDSGSVDTQYF.

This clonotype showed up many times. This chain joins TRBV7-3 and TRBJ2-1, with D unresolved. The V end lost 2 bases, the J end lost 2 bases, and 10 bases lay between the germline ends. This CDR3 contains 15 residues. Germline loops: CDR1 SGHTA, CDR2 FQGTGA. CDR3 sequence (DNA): TGTGCCAGCAGCTTATTAGGAACAACCTACAATGAGCAGTTCTTC. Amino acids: CASSLLGTTYNEQFF.

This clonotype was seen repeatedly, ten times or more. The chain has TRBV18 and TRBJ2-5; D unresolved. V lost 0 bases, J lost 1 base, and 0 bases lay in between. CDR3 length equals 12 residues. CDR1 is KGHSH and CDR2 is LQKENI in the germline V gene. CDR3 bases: TGTGCCAGCTCACCACCCCAAGAGACCCAGTACTTC. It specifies CASSPPQETQYF.

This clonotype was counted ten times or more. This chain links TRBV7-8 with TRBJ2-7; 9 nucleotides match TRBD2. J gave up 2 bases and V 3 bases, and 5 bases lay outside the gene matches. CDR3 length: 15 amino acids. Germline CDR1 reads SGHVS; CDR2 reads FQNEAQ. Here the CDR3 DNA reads TGTGCCAGCAGCTTGTCAGGCGGGGGGGCCTACGAGCAGTACTTC. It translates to CASSLSGGGAYEQYF.

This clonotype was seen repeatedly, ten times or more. The CDR3 loop is CASRWDGLSNQPQHF. CDR3 bases: TGTGCCAGCAGGTGGGACGGCTTAAGCAATCAGCCCCAGCATTTT. The chain employs TRBV28 and TRBJ1-5; maybe TRBD1 (5 bases). Germline assignment: CDR1 MDHEN and CDR2 SYDVKM. The CDR3 is made up of 15 amino acids. V was shortened by 6 bases and J by 1 base, with 13 bases between the two germline ends.

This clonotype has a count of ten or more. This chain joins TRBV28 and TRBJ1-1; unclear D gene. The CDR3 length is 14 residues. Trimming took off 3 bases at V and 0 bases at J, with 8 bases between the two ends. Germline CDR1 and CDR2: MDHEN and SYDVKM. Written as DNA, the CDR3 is TGTGCCAGCAGTTTGGATTCCATGAACACTGAAGCTTTCTTT. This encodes CASSLDSMNTEAFF.

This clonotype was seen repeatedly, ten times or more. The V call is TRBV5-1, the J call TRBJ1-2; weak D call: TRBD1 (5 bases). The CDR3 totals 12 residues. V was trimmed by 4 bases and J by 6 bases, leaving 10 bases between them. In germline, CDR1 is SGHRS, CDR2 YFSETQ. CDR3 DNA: TGCGCCAGCAGCGATACAGGAGATGGCTACACCTTC. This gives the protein CASSDTGDGYTF.

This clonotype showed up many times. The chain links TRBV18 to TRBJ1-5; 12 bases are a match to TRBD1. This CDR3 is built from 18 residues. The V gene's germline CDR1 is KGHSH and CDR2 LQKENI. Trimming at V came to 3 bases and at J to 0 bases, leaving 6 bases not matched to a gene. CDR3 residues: CASSPSGTGGYSNQPQHF. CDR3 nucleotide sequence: TGTGCCAGCTCACCCTCCGGGACAGGGGGCTATAGCAATCAGCCCCAGCATTTT.

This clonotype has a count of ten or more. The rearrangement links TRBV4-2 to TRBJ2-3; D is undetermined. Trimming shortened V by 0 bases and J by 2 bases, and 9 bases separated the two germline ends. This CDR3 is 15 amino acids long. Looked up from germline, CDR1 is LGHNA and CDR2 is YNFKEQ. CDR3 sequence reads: CASSQDLVFTDTQYF. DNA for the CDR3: TGTGCCAGCAGCCAAGATCTGGTATTCACAGATACGCAGTATTTT.